This T cell receptor (beta chain) was profiled in a study of EBV T-cell therapy then PD-1 blockade in nasopharyngeal carcinoma. As concerns this clone: Its antigen is still unknown.

Germline V gene sequence: CDR1 KGHSH, CDR2 LQKENI. The V end lost 5 bases, the J end lost 4 bases, and 15 bases lay between the germline ends. This CDR3 has 15 residues. Some clones are missing from TCRdb's copy, which holds only in-frame ones; the method was immunoSEQ multiplex PCR. Among roughly 20,000 clones listed, approximately 84% were seen once. Treatment defined: AdE1-LMPpoly-expanded autologous EBV-specific T-cell therapy followed by anti-PD-1 nivolumab. The sequencing used CD8+ T cells from blood, collected around day 35 from a patient whose treatment included autologous EBV-specific T cells and nivolumab. The chain is built from TRBV18 and TRBJ2-4; no reliable D call. The sequence derives from a man in his forties or fifties with nasopharyngeal carcinoma. CDR3 DNA sequence: TGTGCCAGCTCAACGGAGTGGCAGGTGAAAAACATTCAGTACTTC. It codes for CASSTEWQVKNIQYF.